This T cell receptor beta chain was sequenced for a study of technical replicates of blood from a few donors. Sequenced by immunoSEQ multiplex PCR; TCRdb stores in-frame clones only, minus some. The sample records tens of thousands of clones, approximately 97% being singletons. The ends were cut back, 6 bases at V and 0 bases at J, with 8 bases in the middle. The CDR3 has 13 residues. Germline lookup yields CDR1 SGHNT and CDR2 YENEEA. Sequencing was done on a sample of T cells isolated from PBMCs. V gene TRBV11-3 combines with J gene TRBJ1-1; D is ambiguous. This receptor was obtained from a human donor in good health. CDR3 DNA: TGTGCCAGCAGTCCGGGTTTGAACACTGAAGCTTTCTTT. It is translated as CASSPGLNTEAFF.